The following is a T cell receptor beta chain sequence with its context. Antigen: not known. Peptide-pool stimulation followed by sequencing identified expanded antigen-specific CD4+ clonotypes in the ViraFEST assay. It was after more than nine days of culture that CD4+ T cells were isolated. All vaccine recipients tested negative for nucleocapsid antibodies and had never contracted SARS-CoV-2 infection. The culture medium for roughly 1.9 million PBMC per well included around 10 IU/ml IL-2 and about 10 ug/ml peptides. Half-medium replacement with IL-2 medium occurred on days 3 and 7. The V gene's germline CDR1 is MNHEY and CDR2 SVGAGI. V was trimmed by 6 bases and J by 9 bases, leaving 21 bases between them. The CDR3 covers 15 residues. This sample stems from a study of vaccination effects on CD4 cells after COVID-19. Study observations and caveats: The study enrolled few convalescent patients and sampled no early post-infection timepoints.

Only in-frame clones appear in the TCRdb table, and some are missing; sequencing was by immunoSEQ multiplex PCR. The sample holds roughly 25,000 clones; about two thirds are singletons and the top ten take approximately 12%. The genes are TRBV6-5 and TRBJ2-1, with D perhaps matching TRBD2 (5 bases). This specimen was CD4+ T cells from PBMCs cultured with HCoV-OC43 spike peptides, taken before COVID-19 vaccination. Subset noted: HCoV-OC43 spike overlapping peptide pool stimulation. The TCR was taken from a human donor who received a COVID-19 vaccine. CDR3 loop: CASSQRADPRSEQFF. In nucleotides, the CDR3 is TGTGCCAGCAGCCAGAGAGCGGACCCCAGGAGTGAGCAGTTCTTC.